These 18 T cell receptor beta chains share one sample of origin, sequenced in a study of blood T cell repertoires in COVID-19. TCRdb's copy holds only in-frame clones and misses some; the assay was immunoSEQ multiplex PCR. Among fewer than 200,000 clones, 60% to 80% were seen once, and the ten largest hold approximately 27%. Sequencing input: peripheral blood. The receptors here all came from a woman aged 70-85 years with acute or convalescent COVID-19.

V is TRBV7-8 and J is TRBJ2-2, with 8 bases aligning to TRBD1. CDR3 length: 14 amino acids. The germline V gene has CDR1 SGHVS and CDR2 FQNEAQ. V gave up 3 bases and J gave up 5 bases; unmatched junction bases: 2. The CDR3 is CASSFRGPTGELFF. The CDR3, as DNA: TGTGCCAGCAGCTTCAGGGGGCCAACCGGGGAGCTGTTTTTT.

The gene calls are TRBV2 and TRBJ1-3; a weak D match, TRBD1 (5 bases). Per germline, CDR1 SNHLY and CDR2 FYNNEI. V lost 7 bases, J lost 5 bases, and 18 bases lay in between. The CDR3 sequence is 15 residues long. CDR3 sequence: CASTLYGDSRNTIYF. The CDR3 DNA reads TGTGCCAGCACACTATACGGGGACTCAAGAAACACCATATATTTT.

The V and J genes are TRBV7-2 and TRBJ1-4; D not certain. V was trimmed by 4 bases and J by 10 bases, leaving 13 bases between them. In germline, CDR1 is SGHTA, CDR2 FQGNSA. This CDR3 has 13 amino acids. The CDR3 nucleotides read TGTGCCAGCAGCTCGCTCGGGTTGGGAAAACTGTTTTTT. Translated: CASSSLGLGKLFF.

The chain combines TRBV3-1 (or the pseudogene TRBV3-2) with TRBJ1-5; 9 nucleotides line up with TRBD1. This CDR3 has 15 residues. Germline assignment: CDR1 LGHDT and CDR2 YNNKEL (reference sequence). V shed 5 bases and J 4 bases; nucleotides not matched to a gene: 6. The CDR3 sequence is CASSIGTGSNQPQHF. Here the CDR3 DNA reads TGTGCCAGCAGCATCGGGACAGGGTCAAATCAGCCCCAGCATTTT.

This clone was seen a few times. V is TRBV5-6 and J is TRBJ2-7, with a weak D call TRBD1 (6 bases). CDR1 SGHDT and CDR2 YYEEEE come from the germline V gene. The CDR3 sequence is 14 residues long. Trimming removed 0 bases from V and 4 bases from J, with 11 bases in between. CDR3 sequence reads: CASSLGDTSYEQYF. CDR3 nucleotide sequence: TGTGCCAGCAGCTTGGGGGACACCTCGTACGAGCAGTACTTC.

V usage is TRBV24-1 and J usage is TRBJ2-1, with 13 bases that match TRBD2. This CDR3 has 18 residues. V lost 5 bases and J lost 5; bases outside the gene matches: 11. Germline V gives CDR1 KGHDR, CDR2 SFDVKD. The CDR3 is CATSAIAGTSGANNEQFF. CDR3 nucleotide sequence: TGTGCCACCAGTGCCATTGCCGGGACTAGCGGGGCAAACAATGAGCAGTTCTTC.

V is TRBV5-1 and J is TRBJ2-5, with unresolved D. CDR1 and CDR2 from the germline V gene are SGHRS and YFSETQ. V was cut by 1 base and J by 3 bases, with 10 bases left in between. CDR3 size: 14 residues. In DNA, the CDR3 is TGCGCCAGCAGCTTGTATGACGGAGAAGAGACCCAGTACTTC. This codes for CASSLYDGEETQYF.

V usage is TRBV4-1 and J usage is TRBJ2-1; 11 bases line up with TRBD2. Germline assignment: CDR1 MGHRA and CDR2 YSYEKL. CDR3 length: 16 residues. J lost 3 bases, V lost 2 bases, and 3 bases had no gene match. CDR3 sequence: CASSQWTSGLYNEQFF. CDR3 DNA: TGCGCCAGCAGCCAATGGACTAGCGGGCTCTACAATGAGCAGTTCTTC.

V usage is TRBV5-1 and J usage is TRBJ2-3; 8 bases map to TRBD2. Germline V lookup: CDR1 SGHRS, CDR2 YFSETQ. There are 13 residues in the CDR3. J gave up 3 bases and V 9 bases, and 6 bases lay outside the gene matches. The CDR3 protein is CATRRGATDTQYF. In DNA form, the CDR3 reads TGCGCCACGCGGCGGGGGGCTACAGATACGCAGTATTTT.

The chain carries TRBV12-5 and TRBJ2-5, with D maybe TRBD1 (6 bases). Trimming removed 1 base at V and 1 base at J, with 10 bases between. Germline assignment: CDR1 LGHNT and CDR2 FRNRAP. This CDR3 is 15 amino acids long. Here the CDR3 DNA reads TGTGCTAGTGGTTTGGGACAGGCTCCCCAAGAGACCCAGTACTTC. Translated: CASGLGQAPQETQYF.

J is TRBJ2-2 and V is TRBV30; 10 bases line up with TRBD2. CDR1 is GTSNPN and CDR2 is SVGIG in the germline V gene (reference sequence). Trimming took 1 base from V and 3 from J; bases not matched to a gene: 20. This CDR3 has 21 amino acids. The CDR3: CAWSAPSPGLAKPWDTGELFF. The DNA of the CDR3 is TGTGCCTGGAGTGCACCGTCCCCGGGACTAGCGAAGCCCTGGGACACCGGGGAGCTGTTTTTT.

The V call is TRBV5-1, the J call TRBJ2-1, with 13 bases identical to TRBD2. The CDR3 contains 15 residues. Trimming took 8 bases from V and 7 from J; bases not matched to a gene: 9. The germline CDR1 and CDR2 sequences are SGHRS and YFSETQ. This chain's CDR3 is CASDTTSGRPNEQFF. CDR3 DNA sequence: TGCGCCAGTGACACGACTAGCGGGAGGCCTAATGAGCAGTTCTTC.

This rearrangement joins TRBV10-3 to TRBJ1-5; 8 positions match TRBD1. V lost 6 bases and J lost 7; bases outside the gene matches: 11. CDR1 is ENHRY, CDR2 SYGVKD, per germline. There are 15 residues in the CDR3. CDR3 nucleotide sequence: TGTGCCATCAGCCCCTCACCCCAGGGGGCGCAGCCCCAGCATTTT. Amino acids: CAISPSPQGAQPQHF.

The chain couples TRBV5-5 to TRBJ2-7, with TRBD2 matching over 8 bases. Trimming took 1 base from V and 5 from J; bases not matched to a gene: 5. There are 14 residues in the CDR3. Germline CDR1 reads SGHKS; CDR2 reads YYEKEE (reference sequence). DNA of the CDR3: TGTGCCAGCAGCTTGAGTGCGGGAGGAAACGAGCAGTACTTC. This encodes CASSLSAGGNEQYF.

The gene calls are TRBV19 and TRBJ1-1, with D possibly TRBD1 on 6 matching bases. Germline CDR1 is LNHDA and CDR2 is SQIVND (reference sequence). The CDR3 is made up of 14 amino acids. V lost 5 bases, J lost 3 bases, and 13 bases lay in between. The CDR3 coding sequence is TGTGCCAGTAGTGCACAGGGAGCCCACACTGAAGCTTTCTTT. Translating gives CASSAQGAHTEAFF. Variable domain in full (rest from reference TRBV19 and TRBJ1-1): DGGITQSPKYLFRKEGQNVTLSCEQNLNHDAMYWYRQDPGQGLRLIYYSQIVNDFQKGDIAEGYSVSREKKESFPLTVTSAQKNPTAFYLCASSAQGAHTEAFFGQGTRLTVV.

The rearrangement uses TRBV7-9 and TRBJ1-6, with TRBD1 as a possible D gene (5 bases). CDR1 SEHNR and CDR2 FQNEAQ come from the germline V gene (reference sequence). The V end was cut by 5 bases, the J end by 7 bases, with 15 bases between. CDR3 length equals 15 residues. The CDR3 DNA reads as TGTGCCAGCAGCGCCAGGGAGGCCCCCAATTCACCCCTCCACTTT. Protein: CASSAREAPNSPLHF.

This chain links TRBV10-1 with TRBJ2-7, with 12 bases lining up with TRBD1. J lost 4 bases, V lost 8 bases, and 15 bases had no gene match. Germline V gives CDR1 WNHNN, CDR2 SYGVQD (reference sequence). CDR3 size: 17 residues. This CDR3 reads CASPPGTGGLLRYEQYF. The CDR3 region has the DNA TGCGCCAGCCCCCCCGGGACAGGGGGCCTCCTGAGGTACGAGCAGTACTTC.

This chain connects TRBV10-3 to TRBJ2-7; no firm D call. The CDR3 totals 12 residues. Germline assignment: CDR1 ENHRY and CDR2 SYGVKD. The V and J ends lost 3 bases and 5 bases respectively, with 8 bases between them. The chain's CDR3 is CAISEFRDEQYF. CDR3 bases: TGTGCCATCAGTGAATTCCGGGACGAGCAGTACTTC.